This T cell receptor (beta chain) is drawn from a study of CD4+ T cells in melanoma. Assay: immunoSEQ multiplex PCR; the TCRdb copy retains only in-frame clones and omits some. This sample has just over 14,000 clones, with roughly 69% found just once. Germline V gene lookup returns CDR1 SGHRS and CDR2 YFSETQ. The CDR3 is 15 amino acids. The V segment lost 4 bases and the J segment 4 bases; nucleotides outside the gene matches: 10. Study results and limitations: A reported correlation linked neoantigen-specific CD4+ T cells to CD8+, macrophage and B cell function.

Details on this clone: As yet, its antigen is unknown.

Material: cells from a culture (not recorded whether cultured in vitro). The rearrangement uses TRBV5-1 and TRBJ2-7; TRBD2 matches at 8 bases. The source of this sequence is a human donor with melanoma. In nucleotides, the CDR3 is TGCGCCAGCAGCCTTGCGGGGGGCGCAGGTTACGAGCAGTACTTC. Translated, it gives CASSLAGGAGYEQYF.